The sequence of this T cell receptor (beta chain) was determined in a study of regulatory T cells in long-lasting Graves disease. Study overall: Less than 3 months of antithyroid drugs had been taken by newly diagnosed Graves' patients.

Time point denoted: newly diagnosed GD, antithyroid drugs for less than 3 months. With RNA extracted from PBMCs as input, the TCR library was made. Findings of the study overall: Possibly, too few samples lowered accuracy.

This clonotype was observed many times. Its target is not known. For TCR beta, libraries came from iRepertoire HTBI primers and Arm-PCR of CDR3 regions. From the multiplex PCR reads, TCRdb called clonotypes with MiXCR, one entry per CDR3 protein. The sample has 520,000 or so distinct CDR3 sequences, approximately 12% seen once; the top ten hold approximately 9.6%. V dropped 3 bases and J dropped 4 bases, with 13 bases sitting between them. CDR3 length: 14 amino acids. Germline lookup yields CDR1 MDHEN and CDR2 SYDVKM. This sample also belongs to another study, concerning T cells in Graves' hyperthyroidism and ophthalmopathy. This second study says: Using the HTBI primer set, a first-round RT-PCR was run on the TCR CDR3. Clonotypes that were expanded in thyroid above 0.001 mostly appeared in blood too.

The specimen was peripheral blood mononuclear cells (PBMCs), collected at new diagnosis, from a patient treated with antithyroid drugs. The chain links TRBV28 to TRBJ2-7; TRBD2 might be the D (7 bases). The source is a woman aged 25 to 39 with Graves disease. CDR3 in DNA: TGTGCCAGCAGTTTTTCGCGGGGGCAGTACGAGCAGTACTTC. This sequence encodes CASSFSRGQYEQYF.